This TCR beta chain was identified during a study of metastatic and nonmetastatic thyroid tumors. Across the study: From malignant and benign thyroid patients, repertoires in blood and in tumor or nodule tissue were compared.

Germline loops: CDR1 MNHNS, CDR2 SASEGT. The CDR3 totals 14 residues. The ends were cut back, 7 bases at V and 3 bases at J, with 13 bases in the middle. Methods used by the authors: Across clinicopathological groups, CDR3 differences served as the basis for building a distant-metastasis classifier for papillary thyroid cancer. Through MiXCR, TCRdb re-clonotyped the PCR reads. The V and J calls here are based on TCRdb, not the publication. The data show about 6,400 clones, 31% seen once. This clone was seen only a few times. Every patient was untreated before thyroid surgery. Sequences were obtained from tumor tissue. The sequence was collected from a female donor with papillary thyroid cancer or a benign thyroid nodule (not recorded which). Some clones in this sample may be carry-over from other donors' samples. The chain is built from TRBV6-1 and TRBJ1-3; D is uncertain. The CDR3 DNA is TGTGCCAGCACCCAACCGGGAGGTGGAAACACCATATATTTT. Translating gives CASTQPGGGNTIYF.